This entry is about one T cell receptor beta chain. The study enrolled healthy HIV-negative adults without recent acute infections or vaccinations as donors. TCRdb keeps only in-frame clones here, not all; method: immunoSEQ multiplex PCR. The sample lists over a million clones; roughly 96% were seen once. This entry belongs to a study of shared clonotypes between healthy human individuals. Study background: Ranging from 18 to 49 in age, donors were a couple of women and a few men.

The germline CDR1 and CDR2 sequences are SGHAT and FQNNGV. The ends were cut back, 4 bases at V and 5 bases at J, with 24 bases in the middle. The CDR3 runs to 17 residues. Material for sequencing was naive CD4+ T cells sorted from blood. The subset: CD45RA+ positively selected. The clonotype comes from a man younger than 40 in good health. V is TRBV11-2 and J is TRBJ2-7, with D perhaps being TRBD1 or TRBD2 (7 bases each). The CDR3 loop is CASSSLGGGAGVNEQYF. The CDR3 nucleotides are TGTGCCAGCAGCTCGTTAGGGGGCGGCGCGGGAGTAAACGAGCAGTACTTC.